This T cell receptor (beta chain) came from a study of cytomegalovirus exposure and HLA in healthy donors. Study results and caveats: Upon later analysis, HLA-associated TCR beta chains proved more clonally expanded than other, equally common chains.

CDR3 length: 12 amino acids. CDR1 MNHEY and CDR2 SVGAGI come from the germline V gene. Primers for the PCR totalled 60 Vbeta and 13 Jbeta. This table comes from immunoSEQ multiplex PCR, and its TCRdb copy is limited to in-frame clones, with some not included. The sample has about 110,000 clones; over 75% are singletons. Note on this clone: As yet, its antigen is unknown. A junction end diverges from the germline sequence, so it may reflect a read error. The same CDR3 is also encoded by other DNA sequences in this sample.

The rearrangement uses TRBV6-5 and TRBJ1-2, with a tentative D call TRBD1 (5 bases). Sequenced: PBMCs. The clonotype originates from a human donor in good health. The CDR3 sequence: CASTTGVGGYTF. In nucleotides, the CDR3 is TGCGCCAGCACCACGGGGGTGGGGGGCTACACCTTC.